The next 16 T cell receptor beta chains were all read from a single sample in a study of T cells in Graves' hyperthyroidism and ophthalmopathy (dated by TCRdb to 2018 to 2020). The receptor library was made with multiplex PCR. For sequencing, an Illumina HiSeq 2000 was employed. The TCR beta CDR3 regions were amplified from the RNA transcripts. A first-round RT-PCR of the TCR CDR3 used the HTBI primer set with the Qiagen OneStep RT-PCR kit. TCRdb reprocessed the public reads (quality trimming at Q25 with fastp, clone calling with MiXCR) and kept in-frame beta chains. Every entry covers one CDR3 protein and lists the most common genes and DNA from its rows. The sample table records some 720,000 distinct CDR3 sequences; approximately 16% of these occur just once. Under 10% of the sample lies in the top ten. The sequencing input was blood. These receptors were collected from a young man with Graves' hyperthyroidism.

This clonotype was recorded only once. V gene TRBV9 combines with J gene TRBJ2-2, with D possibly matching TRBD1 (6 bases). CDR1 and CDR2 from the germline V gene are SGDLS and YYNGEE. The CDR3 length is 19 residues. The ends were cut back, 0 bases at V and 6 bases at J, with 24 bases in the middle. CDR3: CASSVVGPGQTESPGELFF. The DNA of the CDR3 is TGTGCCAGCAGCGTAGTAGGGCCCGGACAGACTGAATCCCCCGGGGAGCTGTTTTTT.

This clonotype appeared a few times. CDR3 sequence (DNA): TGTGCCACCAGTGACCCCGGGACCGGGGGCTACACCTTC. Amino acids: CATSDPGTGGYTF. The chain combines TRBV24-1 with TRBJ1-2; tentative D call: TRBD1 (5 bases). Germline lookup yields CDR1 KGHDR and CDR2 SFDVKD. This CDR3 region has 13 residues. V was trimmed by 4 bases and J by 8 bases, leaving 13 bases between them.

The gene calls are TRBV4-1 and TRBJ2-1, with 9 bases that match TRBD2. The V gene end was trimmed by 3 bases and the J gene end by 1 base; junction bases not matched to a gene: 7. The CDR3 sequence is 17 residues long. CDR1 and CDR2 from the germline V gene are MGHRA and YSYEKL. This chain's CDR3 is CASSQKLSGSSYNEQFF. CDR3 coding DNA: TGCGCCAGCAGCCAGAAGCTTAGCGGGAGTTCCTACAATGAGCAGTTCTTC.

In this sample, this clonotype turned up a few times. J is TRBJ1-2 and V is TRBV15; no clear D gene. Germline V lookup: CDR1 LNHNV, CDR2 YYDKDF (reference sequence). This CDR3 region has 14 residues. The V end was cut by 0 bases, the J end by 8 bases, with 13 bases between. The CDR3 spells CATSRDLGTWGYTF. CDR3 DNA: TGTGCCACCAGCAGAGATCTCGGCACCTGGGGCTACACCTTC.

CDR3 bases: TGTGCCAGCAGGCGGCAGGGAGGCAACGAGCAGTACTTC. This encodes CASRRQGGNEQYF. The chain uses TRBV3-1 and TRBJ2-7, with D perhaps matching TRBD2 (6 bases). V dropped 6 bases and J dropped 5 bases, with 14 bases sitting between them. Germline V gene data show CDR1 as LGHDT and CDR2 as YNNKEL (reference sequence). The CDR3 covers 13 residues.

This rearrangement joins TRBV27 to TRBJ2-1; tentative D call: TRBD2 (5 bases). The CDR3 length is 14 residues. With 8 bases removed from V and 0 bases from J, the gap between germline ends came to 11 bases. Germline assignment: CDR1 MNHEY and CDR2 SMNVEV (reference sequence). Here the CDR3 DNA reads TGTGCCAGCGGAGGACCTTTCTCCTACAATGAGCAGTTCTTC. Residues: CASGGPFSYNEQFF.

This clonotype has only a few counts. The DNA for the CDR3 is TGTGCCAGCAGACGACAGGGGGATAATGGCTACACCTTC. It encodes CASRRQGDNGYTF. The chain is built from TRBV28 and TRBJ1-2, with 9 nucleotides matching TRBD1. Trimming cost V 6 bases and J 6 bases; bases outside gene matches: 5. Germline CDR1 and CDR2: MDHEN and SYDVKM. This CDR3 spans 13 amino acids.

Ten or more counts support this clonotype. The rearrangement links TRBV29-1 to TRBJ2-7, with D uncertain. From germline, CDR1 is SQVTM and CDR2 ANQGSEA. The CDR3 is made up of 14 amino acids. Trimming left V 5 bases short and J 2 bases short, with 16 bases between. The CDR3 DNA is TGCAGCGTTTCCCGGGCAGAAAATCCCTACGAGCAGTACTTC. Its protein is CSVSRAENPYEQYF.

At least ten counts were recorded for this clonotype. The V gene is TRBV7-9, the J gene TRBJ2-7; D call uncertain. The CDR3 sequence is 14 residues long. With 6 bases removed from V and 6 bases from J, the gap between germline ends came to 18 bases. The germline V gene encodes CDR1 SEHNR and CDR2 FQNEAQ (reference sequence). The chain's CDR3 is CASSLTEMVGEQYF. The CDR3 DNA reads as TGTGCCAGCAGTCTCACCGAAATGGTTGGCGAGCAGTACTTC.

Comment on this clonotype: A read error is possible here, since a much larger clone lies one base away. The gene calls are TRBV6-1 and TRBJ2-5, with 12 bases fitting TRBD2. Germline loops: CDR1 MNHNS, CDR2 SASEGT. The CDR3 is made up of 15 amino acids. V shed 5 bases and J 0 bases; nucleotides not matched to a gene: 1. The CDR3 DNA follows: TGTGCCAGCAGTCGGACTAGCGGGAACCAAGAGACCCAGTACTTC. This sequence encodes CASSRTSGNQETQYF.

Details on this clonotype: Being one base from a much bigger clone, this may be a read error. The chain joins TRBV15 to TRBJ2-1; 9 bases align to TRBD1. The germline V gene has CDR1 LNHNV and CDR2 YYDKDF (reference sequence). The V segment lost 4 bases and the J segment 10 bases; nucleotides outside the gene matches: 11. The length of the CDR3 is 15 residues. CDR3: CATSTESGTGTEQFF. The CDR3 DNA sequence: TGTGCCACCAGCACCGAATCCGGGACAGGGACCGAGCAGTTCTTC.

This clonotype was recorded at least ten times. The V call is TRBV11-3, the J call TRBJ2-3; 7 nucleotides match TRBD1. J gave up 6 bases and V 0 bases, and 18 bases lay outside the gene matches. Germline V gene data show CDR1 as SGHNT and CDR2 as YENEEA. The CDR3 consists of 19 residues. Here the CDR3 reads CASSLDRRDHDTQGDTQYF. CDR3 in DNA: TGTGCCAGCAGCTTAGATAGAAGGGACCACGACACACAGGGGGATACGCAGTATTTT.

The chain is built from TRBV6-1 and TRBJ1-5; D possibly corresponds to TRBD1 (5 bases). CDR3 size: 12 residues. CDR1 and CDR2 from the germline V gene are MNHNS and SASEGT. V was cut by 6 bases and J by 5 bases, with 8 bases left in between. CDR3 nucleotide sequence: TGTGCCAGCAGGGGCAGGGATCAGCCCCAGCATTTT. Amino acids: CASRGRDQPQHF.

This clonotype was seen more than once but under ten times. This chain links TRBV29-1 with TRBJ2-5; D is uncertain. V was trimmed by 4 bases and J by 2 bases, leaving 11 bases between them. The CDR3 runs to 13 residues. Germline V gene sequence: CDR1 SQVTM, CDR2 ANQGSEA. The CDR3 DNA follows: TGCAGCGTTGTATGGACGGATCAAGAGACCCAGTACTTC. Translated, it gives CSVVWTDQETQYF.

This clonotype has at least ten counts. The CDR3 is CASMERGNTEAFF. CDR3 nucleotide sequence: TGTGCCAGCATGGAAAGGGGGAACACTGAAGCTTTCTTT. The rearrangement joins TRBV6-1 to TRBJ1-1; tentative D call: TRBD1 (5 bases). Between the trimmed V and J ends, which lost 7 bases and 1 base, there was a span of 10 bases. Looked up from germline, CDR1 is MNHNS and CDR2 is SASEGT. The CDR3 totals 13 residues.

Details on this clonotype: This may be a read error: a much more frequent sequence differs by one nucleotide. The rearrangement joins TRBV28 to TRBJ2-2; D may match TRBD1 or TRBD2 (6 bases each). The CDR3 consists of 14 residues. Germline V gene data show CDR1 as MDHEN and CDR2 as SYDVKM. CDR3 sequence: CANSLGGPTGELFF. For the CDR3, the DNA is TGTGCCAACAGTTTAGGGGGGCCGACCGGGGAGCTGTTTTTT.